This T cell receptor (beta chain) was documented in a study of blood T cell repertoires in COVID-19. Study background: PBMCs, B-cell-depleted T cells, or T cells provided the cDNA or gDNA that made up the material.

Profiled with immunoSEQ multiplex PCR; TCRdb holds only in-frame clones, not every one. Of about 230,000 clones in the sample, 65% to 85% were seen once. Per the germline V gene, CDR1 is GTSNPN and CDR2 is SVGIG (reference sequence). There are 10 residues in the CDR3. V was trimmed by 3 bases and J by 8 bases, leaving 4 bases between them. The sequence was obtained from a man aged 40-50 years with acute or convalescent COVID-19. The material sequenced was peripheral blood. This chain connects TRBV30 to TRBJ1-4; no firm D call. The CDR3 reads CAWSREKLFF. CDR3 coding DNA: TGTGCCTGGAGCAGGGAAAAACTGTTTTTT.